This T cell receptor beta chain appears in the sequencing data of a study of OX40 agonist ivuxolimab in advanced cancers. At the level of the study: Partial responses were observed in three patients, of whom one had hepatocellular carcinoma and two had cutaneous melanoma.

The germline CDR1 and CDR2 sequences are GTSNPN and SVGIG (reference sequence). The V gene lost 1 base and the J gene lost 0 bases, with 3 bases spanning the gap. The CDR3 runs 13 residues. Sequencing was performed with immunoSEQ multiplex PCR; in TCRdb, only in-frame clones are kept and a portion is missing. The sample holds some 80,000 clones, 65% to 85% seen once. A few counts support this clone. The source was CD4+ or CD8+ T cells sorted from blood, collected in a trial of the OX40 agonist ivuxolimab. The chain is built from TRBV30 and TRBJ2-2; no clear D. This clonotype was obtained from an adult with an advanced solid tumor such as melanoma, head and neck, liver or kidney cancer. In nucleotides, the CDR3 is TGTGCCTGGAGTGAGACGAACACCGGGGAGCTGTTTTTT. Translation gives CAWSETNTGELFF.